This entry lists 29 T cell receptor beta chains sequenced from one sample in a study of shared clonotypes between healthy human individuals (dated by TCRdb to 2020 to 2022). CD8 naive samples consisted of CD45RO-negative cells that were positively selected for CCR7, yielding a CD45RA+CCR7+ population without TemRA cells. The library was generated by the immunoSEQ multiplex PCR assay. TCRdb carries this immuneACCESS record with in-frame sequences only. Its versions omit some clonotypes, under half of them owing to an unresolved V gene in the studies checked, with the rest unexplained. The sample data list some 2,000,000 clones, and approximately 94% of these were observed just once. The top ten clonotypes cover around 1.1% of the sample. The material sequenced was naive CD8+ T cells sorted from blood. The meaning of the sample's cell subset or site label: CD45RA+CCR7+. The source of these receptors is a man aged 18 to 29 in good health.

A note on this clone: Other nucleotide sequences from this sample produce the same CDR3. J is TRBJ2-3 and V is TRBV9, with unresolved D. The germline V gene has CDR1 SGDLS and CDR2 YYNGEE. The V gene lost 3 bases and the J gene lost 0 bases, with 8 bases spanning the gap. The CDR3 covers 14 residues. Here the CDR3 reads CASSGTASTDTQYF. As DNA, the CDR3 is TGTGCCAGCAGCGGTACAGCTAGCACAGATACGCAGTATTTT.

This clone was picked up one time. The V and J genes are TRBV6-5 and TRBJ2-4; D is possibly TRBD2 (6 bases). CDR1 and CDR2 from the germline V gene are MNHEY and SVGAGI. Trimming removed 2 bases from V and 9 bases from J, with 14 bases in between. This CDR3 is built from 14 residues. The CDR3 reads CASSYDTGGSIQYF. CDR3 bases: TGTGCCAGCAGTTACGATACAGGAGGGAGCATTCAGTACTTC.

The chain combines TRBV4-2 with TRBJ2-7; D is perhaps TRBD2 (5 bases). V was trimmed by 3 bases and J by 3 bases, leaving 9 bases between them. CDR1 is LGHNA and CDR2 is YNFKEQ in the germline V gene. This CDR3 is 13 amino acids long. The CDR3 here is CASSHPGDYEQYF. The DNA for the CDR3 is TGTGCCAGCAGCCACCCCGGGGACTACGAGCAGTACTTC.

The V and J genes are TRBV5-6 and TRBJ1-2; 7 positions match TRBD1. The CDR3 consists of 16 residues. The germline V gene encodes CDR1 SGHDT and CDR2 YYEEEE. The ends lost 5 bases at V and 4 bases at J; junction bases unmatched: 14. CDR3 residues: CASRLSVAGGSYGYTF. The CDR3 nucleotides are TGTGCCAGCAGGCTGAGCGTGGCAGGGGGGTCCTATGGCTACACCTTC.

This chain connects TRBV4-1 to TRBJ2-1, with D perhaps being TRBD1 or TRBD2 (5 bases each). Germline CDR1 is MGHRA and CDR2 is YSYEKL. The CDR3 runs to 14 residues. V was cut by 4 bases and J by 5 bases, with 12 bases left in between. The CDR3 DNA sequence: TGCGCCAGCAGCCCCCGGGACGGAAACAATGAGCAGTTCTTC. Protein sequence: CASSPRDGNNEQFF.

The chain has TRBV30 and TRBJ2-7; a possible D gene is TRBD2 (6 bases). Trimming pared 5 bases from V and 7 bases from J, leaving 18 bases between. The CDR3 has 13 amino acids. Germline CDR1 GTSNPN, CDR2 SVGIG (reference sequence). CDR3 protein: CAWGWTNTGEQYF. CDR3 coding DNA: TGTGCCTGGGGCTGGACTAATACGGGGGAGCAGTACTTC.

This chain connects TRBV6-5 to TRBJ2-5; possible D gene TRBD2, 6 bases. The CDR3 extends over 15 amino acids. V gave up 4 bases and J gave up 4 bases, with 16 bases separating them. In germline, CDR1 is MNHEY, CDR2 SVGAGI. The CDR3 region has the DNA TGTGCCAGCAGTTGGACCTTCGGGGGTGGAGAGACCCAGTACTTC. Protein product: CASSWTFGGGETQYF.

The chain has TRBV21-1 and TRBJ1-2; the D call in the table, TRBD1, was not verified against the DNA. TRBV21-1 is shown as a pseudogene. The CDR3 spans 17 residues. The CDR3 spells CASSYRLQVLVPYGYTF. The CDR3 DNA reads as TGTGCCAGCAGCTATCGCCTACAGGTGTTGGTGCCCTATGGCTACACCTTC.

This chain's CDR3 is CASSIVRDGSYEQYF. CDR3 nucleotides: TGTGCCAGTAGTATAGTGCGGGACGGATCCTACGAGCAGTACTTC. The chain couples TRBV19 to TRBJ2-7; tentatively, D is TRBD2 (6 bases). V lost 1 base, J lost 1 base, and 11 bases lay in between. CDR3 length: 15 amino acids. CDR1 and CDR2 (germline): LNHDA, SQIVND (reference sequence).

V gene TRBV2 combines with J gene TRBJ2-1; weak D call: TRBD1 (5 bases). Germline V lookup: CDR1 SNHLY, CDR2 FYNNEI. The CDR3 totals 12 residues. The V end lost 7 bases, the J end lost 7 bases, and 11 bases lay between the germline ends. The CDR3 DNA reads TGTGCCAGCATCGCAGGGTTTAATGAGCAGTTCTTC. As protein: CASIAGFNEQFF.

This clone was detected only once. The V gene is TRBV13, the J gene TRBJ1-1; 11 positions match TRBD1. Germline V gene sequence: CDR1 PRHDT, CDR2 FYEKMQ (reference sequence). V lost 5 bases and J lost 6; bases outside the gene matches: 8. The CDR3 consists of 15 residues. The CDR3 DNA follows: TGTGCCAGCAGCCCGTCGGGACAGGGGGTACCTGAAGCTTTCTTT. Its translation: CASSPSGQGVPEAFF.

CDR3 DNA sequence: TGTGCCAGCAGTAGAACAGGGGGCGGCACTGAAGCTTTCTTT. Its protein product is CASSRTGGGTEAFF. The chain links TRBV6-5 to TRBJ1-1; 9 nucleotides match TRBD1. J was trimmed by 4 bases and V by 5 bases; bases with no gene match: 5. This CDR3 is built from 14 residues. CDR1 and CDR2 (germline): MNHEY, SVGAGI.

This chain connects TRBV7-8 to TRBJ1-2, with 7 nucleotides matching TRBD1. The germline V gene has CDR1 SGHVS and CDR2 FQNEAQ. The CDR3 is made up of 17 amino acids. Unmatched junction bases numbered 14, after V lost 5 bases and J lost 2 bases. CDR3 protein: CASSHVGRGDRNYGYTF. The CDR3 nucleotides read TGTGCCAGCAGCCATGTGGGCAGGGGGGATAGAAACTATGGCTACACCTTC.

V is TRBV12-5 and J is TRBJ2-7; 11 nucleotides match TRBD1. CDR3 length: 15 amino acids. With V trimmed by 3 bases and J by 3 bases, 4 bases remained unmatched. CDR1 is LGHNT, CDR2 FRNRAP, per germline. CDR3 DNA sequence: TGTGCTAGTGGTTTCACCGGGACAGGGGGCTACGAGCAGTACTTC. This translates into CASGFTGTGGYEQYF.

The chain employs TRBV11-3 and TRBJ2-1, with D unresolved. The germline V gene has CDR1 SGHNT and CDR2 YENEEA. This CDR3 region has 13 residues. Trimming cost V 3 bases and J 5 bases, with 8 bases left between them. The chain's CDR3 is CASSFEQNNEQFF. DNA for the CDR3: TGTGCCAGCAGCTTCGAACAGAACAATGAGCAGTTCTTC.

The gene calls are TRBV2 and TRBJ2-5; 7 bases match TRBD1. The ends lost 0 bases at V and 2 bases at J; junction bases unmatched: 9. The CDR3 consists of 17 residues. Looked up from germline, CDR1 is SNHLY and CDR2 is FYNNEI. CDR3 nucleotide sequence: TGTGCCAGCAGTGAAGCGGAGACAGGGCCTCCACAAGAGACCCAGTACTTC. Residues: CASSEAETGPPQETQYF.

This chain connects TRBV7-2 to TRBJ2-2, with 8 bases fitting TRBD1. J gave up 5 bases and V 1 base, and 9 bases lay outside the gene matches. The germline gives CDR1 SGHTA, CDR2 FQGNSA. The CDR3 has 17 residues. CDR3 nucleotide sequence: TGTGCCAGCAGCTTAGGGCCCGGACAGGGTATTACCGGGGAGCTGTTTTTT. Amino acids: CASSLGPGQGITGELFF.

The chain links TRBV5-6 to TRBJ2-7, with TRBD2 matching 7 bases. Germline values: CDR1 SGHDT, CDR2 YYEEEE. The CDR3 contains 16 residues. Germline trimming cut 0 bases from V and 6 bases from J; bases unmatched to any gene: 12. The CDR3 nucleotides are TGTGCCAGCAGCTTGGGGTCAGCGGGACTCAAATTCGAGCAGTACTTC. It encodes CASSLGSAGLKFEQYF.

The chain employs TRBV27 and TRBJ1-1; 7 bases are a match to TRBD1. With 3 bases clipped from V and 4 bases from J, the junction kept 8 bases outside the gene matches. The CDR3 has 15 amino acids. Germline-derived CDR1 and CDR2 are MNHEY and SMNVEV (reference sequence). The CDR3 loop reads CASSFGGGGGTEAFF. The CDR3 DNA reads TGTGCCAGCAGTTTCGGAGGGGGCGGGGGCACTGAAGCTTTCTTT.

This chain joins TRBV5-6 and TRBJ1-4, with TRBD1 as a possible D gene (5 bases). From germline, CDR1 is SGHDT and CDR2 YYEEEE. Trimming removed 4 bases from V and 3 bases from J, with 13 bases in between. The CDR3 has 15 residues. This CDR3 is CASSPDRDPNEKLFF. CDR3 nucleotides: TGTGCCAGCAGCCCAGACAGAGATCCTAATGAAAAACTGTTTTTT.

The V gene is TRBV7-9, the J gene TRBJ2-5; D gene uncertain. V gave up 6 bases and J gave up 5 bases, with 16 bases separating them. From germline, CDR1 is SEHNR and CDR2 FQNEAQ (reference sequence). There are 14 residues in the CDR3. CDR3 in amino acids: CASSQKEYMETQYF. For the CDR3, the DNA is TGTGCCAGCAGTCAAAAGGAGTATATGGAGACCCAGTACTTC.

This clone is a singleton in its sample. CDR3 sequence reads: CASSLTLTGGNSPLHF. The DNA of the CDR3 is TGTGCCAGCAGCTTAACCTTGACAGGGGGTAATTCACCCCTCCACTTT. The chain carries TRBV7-2 and TRBJ1-6; TRBD1 aligns across 9 bases. The V and J ends lost 2 bases and 6 bases, in that order; junction bases with no gene match: 5. Germline-derived CDR1 and CDR2 are SGHTA and FQGNSA. This CDR3 region has 16 residues.

The chain has TRBV28 and TRBJ2-5, with D possibly matching TRBD2 (5 bases). In germline, CDR1 is MDHEN, CDR2 SYDVKM. With 5 bases removed from V and 5 bases from J, the gap between germline ends came to 15 bases. The CDR3 is 14 residues long. The CDR3: CASSATGSDETQYF. Written as DNA, the CDR3 is TGTGCCAGCAGTGCGACGGGATCGGACGAGACCCAGTACTTC.

The rearrangement uses TRBV28 and TRBJ1-5, with 8 bases aligning to TRBD1. The CDR3 has 15 residues. Germline V gene lookup returns CDR1 MDHEN and CDR2 SYDVKM. V lost 2 bases, J lost 6 bases, and 6 bases stayed unmatched. CDR3 in DNA: TGTGCCAGCAGTTTACCCTTGACAGGGGCTCAGCCCCAGCATTTT. Encoded protein: CASSLPLTGAQPQHF.

The CDR3 bases are TGCGCCAGCAGCCCTTCGGTGGATAGCAATCAGCCCCAGCATTTT. Translation gives CASSPSVDSNQPQHF. The chain joins TRBV5-1 to TRBJ1-5; D is undetermined. Trimming removed 4 bases from V and 0 bases from J, with 11 bases in between. CDR1 is SGHRS, CDR2 YFSETQ, per germline. There are 15 residues in the CDR3.

The rearrangement joins TRBV7-9 to TRBJ1-1; 8 bases match TRBD1. Trimming removed 7 bases from V and 5 bases from J; junction bases left unmatched: 12. The germline V gene encodes CDR1 SEHNR and CDR2 FQNEAQ (reference sequence). The CDR3 length is 15 residues. The CDR3 nucleotides read TGTGCCAGCACCCACTTCGGGCAGGGGGCGACTGAAGCTTTCTTT. Translation gives CASTHFGQGATEAFF.

V gene TRBV6-1 combines with J gene TRBJ2-1; TRBD2 is a possible D gene (5 bases). Trimming pared 1 base from V and 8 bases from J, leaving 15 bases between. The V gene's germline CDR1 is MNHNS and CDR2 SASEGT. CDR3 size: 15 residues. This CDR3 reads CASSEGGSSVYEQFF. The DNA for the CDR3 is TGTGCCAGCAGTGAAGGAGGGAGTTCGGTCTATGAGCAGTTCTTC.

The V gene is TRBV4-3, the J gene TRBJ1-6; perhaps TRBD1 as D (5 bases). Germline loops: CDR1 LGHNA, CDR2 YSLEER. There are 17 residues in the CDR3. V lost 0 bases and J 6 bases, leaving 15 bases between the germline ends. This CDR3 is CASSQERGGLSNSPLHF. In DNA form, the CDR3 reads TGCGCCAGCAGCCAAGAACGTGGGGGGTTGTCTAATTCACCCCTCCACTTT.

This chain connects TRBV4-1 to TRBJ2-3, with D perhaps assigned TRBD1 or TRBD2 (5 bases each). The length of the CDR3 is 14 residues. From germline, CDR1 is MGHRA and CDR2 YSYEKL. With 4 bases removed from V and 7 bases from J, the gap between germline ends came to 15 bases. The CDR3 loop is CASSPLVGPNTQYF. In nucleotides, the CDR3 is TGCGCCAGCAGCCCATTGGTGGGACCAAATACGCAGTATTTT.